The rows below give T cell receptor beta chains drawn from one sample of a study of blood T cell repertoires in COVID-19. Profiled with immunoSEQ multiplex PCR; TCRdb holds only in-frame clones, not every one. The table lists fewer than 200,000 clones, 65% to 85% of them singletons. Material for sequencing was PBMCs or T cells enriched from blood (not recorded which). These receptors were taken from a woman in her 30s who had been exposed to COVID-19. The CDR3 runs from the conserved cysteine through the conserved F or W. Fields, in order: clone size, D gene, V gene, J gene, CDR3 protein, CDR3 DNA. The D gene is left open where the match is weak. Where a row states a size, it is once, few, many or the class of an expanded clone; other rows omit it.

abundance: -
d_gene: -
v_gene: TRBV29-1
j_gene: TRBJ1-1
CDR3aa: CSVRPVGTEAFF
CDR3nt: TGCAGCGTTCGCCCGGTCGGCACTGAAGCTTTCTTT

abundance: -
d_gene: -
v_gene: TRBV19
j_gene: TRBJ1-1
CDR3aa: CASSIGGTGSLNTEAFF
CDR3nt: TGTGCCAGTAGTATTGGCGGAACAGGTAGCCTGAACACTGAAGCTTTCTTT

abundance: -
d_gene: TRBD1
v_gene: TRBV6-5
j_gene: TRBJ1-2
CDR3aa: CASSAGTGKLGGYTF
CDR3nt: TGTGCCAGCAGCGCCGGGACAGGGAAGCTTGGTGGCTACACCTTC

abundance: -
d_gene: -
v_gene: TRBV9
j_gene: TRBJ1-5
CDR3aa: CASSAGTTNQPQHF
CDR3nt: TGTGCCAGCAGCGCCGGGACAACCAATCAGCCCCAGCATTTT

abundance: -
d_gene: -
v_gene: TRBV7-9
j_gene: TRBJ2-7
CDR3aa: CASSFTRGEYEQYF
CDR3nt: TGTGCCAGCAGCTTTACCCGGGGAGAATACGAGCAGTACTTC

abundance: -
d_gene: TRBD2
v_gene: TRBV3-1/TRBV3-2
j_gene: TRBJ2-1
CDR3aa: CASSQESASGGYNEQFF
CDR3nt: TGTGCCAGCAGCCAAGAGTCCGCTAGCGGGGGGTACAATGAGCAGTTCTTC

abundance: -
d_gene: -
v_gene: TRBV2
j_gene: TRBJ2-1
CDR3aa: CARTNQTSGNEQFF
CDR3nt: TGTGCCAGGACAAACCAAACCTCTGGGAATGAGCAGTTCTTC

abundance: -
d_gene: -
v_gene: TRBV6-5
j_gene: TRBJ1-2
CDR3aa: CASGADGNYGYTF
CDR3nt: TGTGCCAGCGGAGCGGACGGCAACTATGGCTACACCTTC

abundance: -
d_gene: -
v_gene: TRBV12-3/TRBV12-4
j_gene: TRBJ2-5
CDR3aa: CASTNQETQYF
CDR3nt: TGTGCCAGCACTAACCAAGAGACCCAGTACTTC

abundance: -
d_gene: TRBD1
v_gene: TRBV27
j_gene: TRBJ2-7
CDR3aa: CASSETGQEQYF
CDR3nt: TGTGCCAGCAGTGAGACAGGGCAAGAGCAGTACTTC

abundance: few
d_gene: TRBD1
v_gene: TRBV7-9
j_gene: TRBJ1-3
CDR3aa: CASSPPGQGNTIYF
CDR3nt: TGTGCCAGCAGCCCCCCGGGACAGGGAAACACCATATATTTT

abundance: -
d_gene: -
v_gene: TRBV7-9
j_gene: TRBJ2-7
CDR3aa: CASSLAAIALSPYEQYF
CDR3nt: TGTGCCAGCAGCTTAGCAGCCATAGCCCTGAGCCCCTACGAGCAGTACTTC

abundance: -
d_gene: -
v_gene: TRBV5-5
j_gene: TRBJ2-2
CDR3aa: CASSLHYTGELFF
CDR3nt: TGTGCCAGCAGCCTCCACTACACCGGGGAGCTGTTTTTT

abundance: -
d_gene: -
v_gene: TRBV5-4
j_gene: TRBJ1-3
CDR3aa: CASSLGQENTIYF
CDR3nt: TGTGCCAGCAGCTTGGGACAGGAGAACACCATATATTTT

abundance: once
d_gene: TRBD1
v_gene: TRBV3-1/TRBV3-2
j_gene: TRBJ1-5
CDR3aa: CASSQDRDQPQHF
CDR3nt: TGTGCCAGCAGCCAGGACAGGGATCAGCCCCAGCATTTT

abundance: few
d_gene: -
v_gene: TRBV4-3
j_gene: TRBJ1-1
CDR3aa: CASSQERQDLNTEAFF
CDR3nt: TGCGCCAGCAGCCAAGAGCGACAGGACCTGAACACTGAAGCTTTCTTT

abundance: once
d_gene: -
v_gene: TRBV25-1
j_gene: TRBJ2-1
CDR3aa: CASSDDPRGPNEQFF
CDR3nt: TGTGCCAGCAGTGATGACCCCCGAGGCCCAAATGAGCAGTTCTTC

abundance: -
d_gene: -
v_gene: TRBV5-1
j_gene: TRBJ1-5
CDR3aa: CASSRGGWPQHF
CDR3nt: TGCGCCAGCAGCAGGGGGGGTTGGCCCCAGCATTTT

abundance: -
d_gene: -
v_gene: TRBV3-1/TRBV3-2
j_gene: TRBJ2-1
CDR3aa: CASSQDVSYRGQFF
CDR3nt: TGTGCCAGCAGCCAAGACGTTAGTTATCGGGGGCAGTTCTTC

abundance: -
d_gene: -
v_gene: TRBV7-8
j_gene: TRBJ1-5
CDR3aa: CASSLGPGLAHQPQHF
CDR3nt: TGTGCCAGCAGCTTAGGTCCCGGACTCGCGCATCAGCCCCAGCATTTT

abundance: -
d_gene: -
v_gene: TRBV3-1/TRBV3-2
j_gene: TRBJ1-4
CDR3aa: CASSQDRGEKLFF
CDR3nt: TGTGCCAGCAGCCAAGACAGGGGTGAAAAACTGTTTTTT

abundance: many
d_gene: -
v_gene: TRBV4-1
j_gene: TRBJ2-7
CDR3aa: CASSQDVSGGRAEQYF
CDR3nt: TGCGCCAGCAGCCAAGACGTGTCAGGAGGGCGCGCCGAGCAGTACTTC

abundance: -
d_gene: TRBD1
v_gene: TRBV2
j_gene: TRBJ1-5
CDR3aa: CASSGGTGVRQPQHF
CDR3nt: TGTGCCAGCAGTGGAGGGACAGGGGTGCGTCAGCCCCAGCATTTT

abundance: -
d_gene: -
v_gene: TRBV5-8
j_gene: TRBJ1-3
CDR3aa: CASSLGHLSGNTIYF
CDR3nt: TGTGCCAGCAGCTTGGGACACCTCTCTGGAAACACCATATATTTT

abundance: once
d_gene: TRBD1
v_gene: TRBV5-1
j_gene: TRBJ2-5
CDR3aa: CASSFGQDQETQYF
CDR3nt: TGCGCCAGCAGCTTTGGACAGGACCAAGAGACCCAGTACTTC

abundance: -
d_gene: TRBD1
v_gene: TRBV12-5
j_gene: TRBJ1-2
CDR3aa: CASGLVLPQGARGYTF
CDR3nt: TGTGCTAGTGGTTTGGTACTTCCCCAGGGGGCGCGGGGCTACACCTTC

abundance: -
d_gene: TRBD1
v_gene: TRBV27
j_gene: TRBJ1-2
CDR3aa: CASTPGQGYGYTF
CDR3nt: TGTGCCAGCACCCCGGGACAGGGTTATGGCTACACCTTC

abundance: -
d_gene: TRBD1
v_gene: TRBV5-1
j_gene: TRBJ1-1
CDR3aa: CASSTRGTGGRTTEAFF
CDR3nt: TGCGCCAGCAGCACGCGGGGGACAGGGGGAAGAACGACTGAAGCTTTCTTT

abundance: -
d_gene: TRBD1
v_gene: TRBV6-5
j_gene: TRBJ1-3
CDR3aa: CASRRDSPGNTIYF
CDR3nt: TGTGCCAGCAGAAGGGACAGCCCTGGAAACACCATATATTTT

abundance: -
d_gene: TRBD1
v_gene: TRBV5-5
j_gene: TRBJ1-4
CDR3aa: CASSFRGGSEKLFF
CDR3nt: TGTGCCAGCAGCTTTAGAGGGGGCTCTGAAAAACTGTTTTTT

abundance: -
d_gene: TRBD1
v_gene: TRBV19
j_gene: TRBJ1-2
CDR3aa: CASKPRQGMMDGYTF
CDR3nt: TGTGCCAGTAAACCCCGACAGGGGATGATGGATGGCTACACCTTC

abundance: -
d_gene: -
v_gene: TRBV19
j_gene: TRBJ1-6
CDR3aa: CASRREGNSPLHF
CDR3nt: TGTGCCAGTCGGAGGGAGGGAAATTCACCCCTCCACTTT

abundance: -
d_gene: -
v_gene: TRBV7-9
j_gene: TRBJ1-2
CDR3aa: CASSLQGINYGYTF
CDR3nt: TGTGCCAGCAGCTTACAGGGGATTAACTATGGCTACACCTTC

abundance: -
d_gene: TRBD1
v_gene: TRBV19
j_gene: TRBJ2-3
CDR3aa: CASSIGQGDTQYF
CDR3nt: TGTGCCAGTAGTATAGGACAGGGGGATACGCAGTATTTT

abundance: -
d_gene: TRBD1
v_gene: TRBV30
j_gene: TRBJ1-4
CDR3aa: CAWTRGTEEKLFF
CDR3nt: TGTGCCTGGACTCGGGGGACAGAAGAAAAACTGTTTTTT

abundance: -
d_gene: -
v_gene: TRBV18
j_gene: TRBJ1-3
CDR3aa: CASSSYPKTGSGNTIYF
CDR3nt: TGTGCCAGCTCATCCTACCCAAAAACAGGCTCTGGAAACACCATATATTTT

abundance: -
d_gene: -
v_gene: TRBV15
j_gene: TRBJ1-2
CDR3aa: CATSRFRDIDNYGYTF
CDR3nt: TGTGCCACCAGCAGATTCCGGGACATTGATAACTATGGCTACACCTTC

abundance: -
d_gene: TRBD1
v_gene: TRBV9
j_gene: TRBJ1-3
CDR3aa: CASSANRDSSGNTIYF
CDR3nt: TGTGCCAGCAGCGCCAACCGGGACAGCTCTGGAAACACCATATATTTT

abundance: -
d_gene: -
v_gene: TRBV2
j_gene: TRBJ2-7
CDR3aa: CASNQGRTGEQYF
CDR3nt: TGTGCCAGCAATCAAGGGAGGACAGGCGAGCAGTACTTC

abundance: -
d_gene: -
v_gene: TRBV15
j_gene: TRBJ2-7
CDR3aa: CATSRGTGQTYEQYF
CDR3nt: TGTGCCACCAGCAGAGGTACCGGACAGACCTACGAGCAGTACTTC

abundance: -
d_gene: TRBD2
v_gene: TRBV6-4
j_gene: TRBJ2-3
CDR3aa: CASSRSGGAEDTQYF
CDR3nt: TGTGCCAGCAGTCGTAGCGGGGGGGCCGAAGATACGCAGTATTTT

abundance: -
d_gene: -
v_gene: TRBV19
j_gene: TRBJ1-2
CDR3aa: CASSMIEGKPYGYTF
CDR3nt: TGTGCCAGTAGTATGATTGAGGGCAAACCCTATGGCTACACCTTC

abundance: once
d_gene: -
v_gene: TRBV3-1/TRBV3-2
j_gene: TRBJ2-5
CDR3aa: CATQGRGTQYF
CDR3nt: TGTGCCACCCAGGGAAGGGGGACCCAGTACTTC

abundance: once
d_gene: -
v_gene: TRBV29-1
j_gene: TRBJ1-2
CDR3aa: CSVDLYGYTF
CDR3nt: TGCAGCGTTGATCTTTATGGCTACACCTTC

abundance: -
d_gene: TRBD1
v_gene: TRBV19
j_gene: TRBJ1-1
CDR3aa: CASSGTGEIDTEAFF
CDR3nt: TGTGCCAGTAGTGGCACAGGGGAGATCGACACTGAAGCTTTCTTT

abundance: -
d_gene: -
v_gene: TRBV11-2
j_gene: TRBJ2-2
CDR3aa: CASRRSAGTGELFF
CDR3nt: TGTGCCAGCAGGCGTTCTGCAGGCACCGGGGAGCTGTTTTTT

abundance: -
d_gene: -
v_gene: TRBV2
j_gene: TRBJ1-4
CDR3aa: CASRRGTVRTVGEKLFF
CDR3nt: TGTGCCAGCAGGAGGGGGACCGTCAGGACAGTGGGTGAAAAACTGTTTTTT

abundance: -
d_gene: -
v_gene: TRBV6-5
j_gene: TRBJ2-1
CDR3aa: CASSTRDSQFF
CDR3nt: TGTGCCAGCAGTACGCGGGACAGTCAGTTCTTC

abundance: -
d_gene: -
v_gene: TRBV2
j_gene: TRBJ1-5
CDR3aa: CASSDTGWNQPQHF
CDR3nt: TGTGCCAGCAGTGATACAGGGTGGAATCAGCCCCAGCATTTT

abundance: -
d_gene: -
v_gene: TRBV7-6
j_gene: TRBJ1-1
CDR3aa: CASSSGKDLLNTEAFF
CDR3nt: TGTGCCAGCAGCTCGGGGAAAGACCTTTTGAACACTGAAGCTTTCTTT

abundance: once
d_gene: TRBD1
v_gene: TRBV10-3
j_gene: TRBJ1-2
CDR3aa: CASGDPGTGEFAGYTF
CDR3nt: TGTGCCAGTGGGGACCCGGGGACAGGGGAATTTGCTGGCTACACCTTC

abundance: -
d_gene: TRBD1
v_gene: TRBV11-2
j_gene: TRBJ1-5
CDR3aa: CASSLGDRVGQPQHF
CDR3nt: TGTGCCAGCAGCTTAGGAGACAGGGTAGGACAGCCCCAGCATTTT

abundance: -
d_gene: -
v_gene: TRBV29-1
j_gene: TRBJ2-5
CDR3aa: CSVDSGETQYF
CDR3nt: TGCAGCGTTGACTCAGGGGAGACCCAGTACTTC

abundance: once
d_gene: TRBD1
v_gene: TRBV28
j_gene: TRBJ1-5
CDR3aa: CASSLEKTGYDRQPQHF
CDR3nt: TGTGCCAGCAGTTTGGAAAAGACAGGGTATGATCGTCAGCCCCAGCATTTT

abundance: -
d_gene: TRBD1
v_gene: TRBV11-2
j_gene: TRBJ2-7
CDR3aa: CASSLAPGQGFYEQYF
CDR3nt: TGTGCCAGCAGCTTAGCTCCGGGACAGGGGTTCTACGAGCAGTACTTC